This TCR beta chain derives from a study of sequential checkpoint blockade in melanoma. As for treatment: randomized to nivolumab then ipilimumab (arm A) or the reverse (arm B). Live CD3+CD8+ CD19− CD56− cells were sorted from PBMCs. Assay: immunoSEQ multiplex PCR; the TCRdb copy retains only in-frame clones and omits some. This table has around 11,000 clones, roughly three fifths appearing once. This clone was observed a handful of times. V lost 1 base to trimming and J lost 5 bases; unmatched junction nucleotides: 11. This CDR3 has 17 amino acids. The V gene's germline CDR1 is SGHAT and CDR2 FQNNGV. This sequence was found in a human donor with melanoma. J is TRBJ2-5 and V is TRBV11-2; 9 bases agree with TRBD2. This material consisted of CD8+ T cells sorted from blood (inferred from file names), taken from a patient given nivolumab and ipilimumab in sequence. CDR3 sequence: CASSLAVGAGGPETQYF. The CDR3 DNA reads as TGTGCCAGCAGCTTAGCAGTCGGCGCGGGAGGGCCGGAGACCCAGTACTTC.